The 22 T cell receptor beta chains below come from one sample, sequenced in a study of OX40 agonist ivuxolimab in advanced cancers. The assay was immunoSEQ multiplex PCR, and TCRdb's table has in-frame clones only and misses some. In the table there are 33,000 or so clones, more than 70% of which are singletons. Sequenced here: CD4+ or CD8+ T cells sorted from blood, sampled in a trial of the OX40 agonist ivuxolimab. The receptors here all came from an adult with an advanced solid tumor such as melanoma, head and neck, liver or kidney cancer.

This chain joins TRBV9 and TRBJ2-3; 8 nucleotides match TRBD2. V gave up 2 bases and J gave up 3 bases; unmatched junction bases: 20. Germline CDR1 SGDLS, CDR2 YYNGEE. The CDR3 extends over 20 amino acids. CDR3 amino acids: CASSVWAPRVSGIYTDTQYF. CDR3 in DNA: TGTGCCAGCAGCGTTTGGGCCCCCAGGGTTAGCGGGATCTATACAGATACGCAGTATTTT.

V gene TRBV7-2 combines with J gene TRBJ2-1, with 8 bases fitting TRBD2. The CDR3 runs to 15 residues. Per germline, CDR1 SGHTA and CDR2 FQGNSA. Trimming took 2 bases from V and 6 from J; bases not matched to a gene: 6. The CDR3 bases are TGTGCCAGCAGCTTAAGTGCGGGAGGAAGCAATGAGCAGTTCTTC. It translates to CASSLSAGGSNEQFF.

The chain is built from TRBV5-1 and TRBJ1-2; 9 nucleotides align to TRBD1. There are 14 residues in the CDR3. V shed 4 bases, J shed 2 bases, and the junction held 3 bases outside the gene matches. Germline V gene data show CDR1 as SGHRS and CDR2 as YFSETQ. The CDR3 protein is CASSPDRGNYGYTF. CDR3 bases: TGCGCCAGCAGCCCAGACAGGGGGAACTATGGCTACACCTTC.

Details on this clone: The CDR3 ends on some other residue instead of the conserved phenylalanine or tryptophan, so this is likely a read error. This chain joins TRBV6-5 and TRBJ1-2; 7 bases line up with TRBD1. Germline CDR1 MNHEY, CDR2 SVGAGI. The CDR3 runs to 14 residues. J lost 4 bases, V lost 4 bases, and 6 bases had no gene match. The CDR3 here is CASSSRQGTYGYTL. The CDR3 nucleotides read TGTGCCAGCAGTTCTCGACAGGGAACCTATGGCTACACCCTC.

The chain links TRBV5-1 to TRBJ2-1, with 11 bases matching TRBD1. This CDR3 region has 16 residues. Germline loops: CDR1 SGHRS, CDR2 YFSETQ. Losses at the gene ends were 4 bases for V and 7 bases for J; bases not matched to a gene: 10. The CDR3 bases are TGCGCCAGCAGCCCCCTCGGACAGGGGGCCGGGAATGAGCAGTTCTTC. This gives the protein CASSPLGQGAGNEQFF.

This sequence joins TRBV6-4 and TRBJ1-1; D unresolved. The CDR3 loop spans 15 amino acids. The germline CDR1 and CDR2 sequences are MRHNA and SNTAGT. Trimming cost V 4 bases and J 5 bases, with 17 bases left between them. Written as DNA, the CDR3 is TGTGCCAGCAGTGCCACCGTTATGGGCGAGACTGAAGCTTTCTTT. Its protein is CASSATVMGETEAFF.

The chain uses TRBV12-2 and TRBJ2-5; the tabulated D call, TRBD1, remains unverified against the DNA. TRBV12-2 constitutes a pseudogene. The CDR3 extends over 9 amino acids. The CDR3 sequence is CAGWETQYF. Here the CDR3 DNA reads TGTGCAGGCTGGGAGACCCAGTACTTC.

This clone was seen only once. V is TRBV4-2 and J is TRBJ1-1, with D uncertain. V shed 0 bases and J shed 4 bases, with 15 bases lying between them. This CDR3 contains 16 residues. Germline CDR1 and CDR2: LGHNA and YNFKEQ. The CDR3 sequence is CASSQDRSLKGTEAFF. As DNA, the CDR3 is TGTGCCAGCAGCCAAGATCGGTCGCTGAAGGGCACTGAAGCTTTCTTT.

J is TRBJ2-7 and V is TRBV6-5; D is undetermined. CDR1 and CDR2 (germline): MNHEY, SVGAGI. The CDR3 length is 16 residues. Trimming left V 0 bases short and J 2 bases short, with 14 bases between. Written as DNA, the CDR3 is TGTGCCAGCAGTTACTCCACGGCCAGAGGCGCCTACGAGCAGTACTTC. It encodes CASSYSTARGAYEQYF.

The chain combines TRBV29-1 with TRBJ2-5, with 7 bases identical to TRBD1. CDR1 and CDR2 (germline): SQVTM, ANQGSEA. CDR3 size: 15 residues. V was pared by 5 bases and J by 2 bases, with 11 bases of the junction left unmatched. The CDR3 is CSVPVGQWDQETQYF. In nucleotides, the CDR3 is TGCAGCGTTCCCGTGGGACAGTGGGATCAAGAGACCCAGTACTTC.

This clone was recorded a few times. The chain employs TRBV6-1 and TRBJ1-5; 10 bases are shared with TRBD1. V lost 4 bases to trimming and J lost 6 bases; unmatched junction nucleotides: 6. Germline lookup yields CDR1 MNHNS and CDR2 SASEGT. The CDR3 contains 15 residues. The CDR3 spells CASSARDRGRQPQHF. As DNA, the CDR3 is TGTGCCAGCAGTGCCCGGGACAGGGGACGTCAGCCCCAGCATTTT.

This chain connects TRBV7-4 to TRBJ2-7; 7 nucleotides match TRBD1. CDR3 length: 15 residues. V lost 5 bases, J lost 5 bases, and 12 bases stayed unmatched. Looked up from germline, CDR1 is SGHVT and CDR2 is SQSDAQ. CDR3 protein: CASSPLIDRVNEQYF. The CDR3 DNA reads TGTGCCAGCAGCCCCCTCATCGACAGGGTGAACGAGCAGTACTTC.

This clone appeared a few times. Other DNA sequences within the sample encode an identical CDR3. This CDR3 reads CSVEGTQSSYNEQFF. The DNA for the CDR3 is TGCAGCGTTGAAGGGACCCAGAGCTCCTACAATGAGCAGTTCTTC. The chain joins TRBV29-1 to TRBJ2-1; D remains unclear. V lost 1 base and J 0 bases, leaving 10 bases between the germline ends. The CDR3 covers 15 residues. In germline, CDR1 is SQVTM, CDR2 ANQGSEA.

A few counts support this clone. The rearrangement links TRBV6-6 to TRBJ2-1; 10 bases are a match to TRBD2. Germline lookup yields CDR1 MNHNY and CDR2 SVGAGI (reference sequence). V shed 4 bases and J 4 bases; nucleotides not matched to a gene: 7. The CDR3 covers 16 residues. The CDR3 DNA sequence: TGTGCCAGCAGTTTACTCAGCGGGAGGGGGTACAATGAGCAGTTCTTC. Translating it yields CASSLLSGRGYNEQFF.

This chain links TRBV7-2 with TRBJ2-7, with 7 bases matching TRBD2. In germline, CDR1 is SGHTA, CDR2 FQGNSA. The length of the CDR3 is 16 residues. V lost 5 bases, J lost 4 bases, and 14 bases stayed unmatched. The chain's CDR3 is CASSPIAGRALYEQYF. CDR3 in DNA: TGTGCCAGCAGCCCGATCGCTGGGAGGGCCCTTTACGAGCAGTACTTC. The variable domain in full, completed from reference TRBV7-2 and TRBJ2-7, reads GAGVSQSPSNKVTEKGKDVELRCDPISGHTALYWYRQSLGQGLEFLIYFQGNSAPDKSGLPSDRFSAERTGGSVSTLTIQRTQQEDSAVYLCASSPIAGRALYEQYFGPGTRLTVT.

The gene calls are TRBV11-3 and TRBJ2-1; D gene unclear. Germline CDR1 SGHNT, CDR2 YENEEA. Deletions cut 0 bases from V and 2 bases from J, with 11 bases between. The CDR3 extends over 16 amino acids. This CDR3 is CASSLEGQEPYNEQFF. In DNA form, the CDR3 reads TGTGCCAGCAGCTTAGAAGGGCAGGAGCCCTACAATGAGCAGTTCTTC.

The gene calls are TRBV2 and TRBJ1-2; D ambiguous. V was cut by 3 bases and J by 5 bases, with 16 bases left in between. The germline CDR1 and CDR2 sequences are SNHLY and FYNNEI. The CDR3 is 15 amino acids. DNA of the CDR3: TGTGCCAGCAGTGATTCAGGTGGGGTAGGATATGGCTACACCTTC. It translates to CASSDSGGVGYGYTF.

A single count supports this clone. The V and J genes are TRBV10-3 and TRBJ1-2, with a weak D call TRBD1 (6 bases). Trimming cost V 6 bases and J 5 bases, with 16 bases left between them. Germline lookup yields CDR1 ENHRY and CDR2 SYGVKD. This CDR3 has 14 residues. CDR3 sequence reads: CAISEMGAGYGYTF. As DNA, the CDR3 is TGTGCCATCAGCGAAATGGGGGCGGGATATGGCTACACCTTC.

V usage is TRBV10-1 and J usage is TRBJ1-1; D is perhaps TRBD1 (6 bases). Between the trimmed V and J ends, which lost 0 bases and 0 bases, there was a span of 8 bases. Germline V gene lookup returns CDR1 WNHNN and CDR2 SYGVQD (reference sequence). The length of the CDR3 is 15 residues. The CDR3 DNA reads as TGCGCCAGCAGTGAGTCGGGGGGCCTGAACACTGAAGCTTTCTTT. This translates into CASSESGGLNTEAFF.

The rearrangement uses TRBV6-1 and TRBJ2-1; 8 bases match TRBD2. Germline V gene lookup returns CDR1 MNHNS and CDR2 SASEGT. This CDR3 comprises 15 residues. V lost 2 bases and J lost 4; bases outside the gene matches: 4. The CDR3 bases are TGTGCCAGCAGTGAAAGTACGGGAGGGTACAATGAGCAGTTCTTC. Its protein is CASSESTGGYNEQFF.

The rearrangement links TRBV5-4 to TRBJ2-3; TRBD2 matches at 9 bases. From germline, CDR1 is SGHNT and CDR2 YYREEE (reference sequence). This CDR3 is built from 15 residues. V lost 0 bases to trimming and J lost 5 bases; unmatched junction nucleotides: 4. The CDR3 DNA follows: TGTGCCAGCAGCTTGGGCCTTAGCGGGAGAGATACGCAGTATTTT. Translating it yields CASSLGLSGRDTQYF.

The chain has TRBV13 and TRBJ2-3; D call uncertain. Trimming cost V 6 bases and J 0 bases, with 7 bases left between them. This CDR3 region has 13 residues. CDR1 is PRHDT and CDR2 is FYEKMQ in the germline V gene (reference sequence). CDR3 region: CASRPVSTDTQYF. CDR3 sequence (DNA): TGTGCCAGCAGGCCGGTTAGCACAGATACGCAGTATTTT.